Listed here is a single TCR beta chain. This entry belongs to a study of T cells expressing NK-cell markers. Germline CDR1 reads LNHDA; CDR2 reads SQIVND (reference sequence). The length of the CDR3 is 15 residues. Using the 5' RACE reads, TCRdb records one entry per CDR3 protein without DNA. The ten top clones account for around 20%, within a sample of around 100,000 distinct CDR3 sequences. J is TRBJ1-2 and V is TRBV19. Input material: blood T cells: a sorted CD56 or NKG2C T cell subset, CD4+ or CD8+ T cells, or bulk PBMC T cells (not recorded which). The source is a woman between 18 and 69 years old in good health. The CDR3 is CASTNAGPSSYGYTF.